The entry below gives a single T cell receptor (beta chain) sequence along with its context. The data derive from a study of control samples from healthy donors and cancer patients. This CDR3 spans 12 amino acids. V shed 4 bases and J 7 bases; nucleotides not matched to a gene: 2. Germline V gene lookup returns CDR1 KGHDR and CDR2 SFDVKD. Assay used: immunoSEQ multiplex PCR; TCRdb lists only in-frame clones, some missing. The sample contains approximately 97,000 clones, roughly nine tenths of which appear only once. The chain has TRBV24-1 and TRBJ2-5; 7 positions agree with TRBD1. This TCR derives from a woman under 30 in good health. Sequencing input: blood. The CDR3 DNA sequence: TGTGCCACCAGTGAACAGGGGCGGACCCAGTACTTC. Its translation: CATSEQGRTQYF.